Listed below are T cell receptor beta chains from one sample, sequenced in a study of shared clonotypes between healthy human individuals. Profiling relied on immunoSEQ multiplex PCR, and the TCRdb table lists in-frame clones only, not all of them. The sample lists hundreds of thousands of clones, approximately 74% occurring once. The sequenced sample was memory CD4+ T cells sorted from blood. The receptors come from a woman under 40 in good health. CDR3s include the opening cysteine and the closing phenylalanine or tryptophan. Each record gives: V gene, J gene, clone size, D gene, CDR3 protein, CDR3 DNA. D genes are given only for firm matches. Where a row states a size, it is once, few, many or the class of an expanded clone; other rows omit it.

TRBV4-1	TRBJ2-3	NA	NA	CASSQEGARQGLRDTQYF	TGCGCCAGCAGCCAAGAAGGGGCGAGACAGGGACTAAGAGATACGCAGTATTTT
TRBV28	TRBJ1-2	NA	NA	CASSPLKNYGYTF	TGTGCCAGCAGTCCCCTCAAAAACTATGGCTACACCTTC
TRBV14	TRBJ2-7	NA	TRBD1	CASSRRGSALEQYF	TGTGCCAGCAGCCGCAGGGGGAGCGCATTAGAGCAGTACTTC
TRBV19	TRBJ1-4	NA	TRBD1	CASNPGQGTTNEKLFF	TGTGCCAGTAACCCCGGACAGGGCACAACTAATGAAAAACTGTTTTTT
TRBV11-2	TRBJ2-2	NA	NA	CASSLGGLTGELFF	TGTGCCAGCAGCTTAGGCGGGTTAACCGGGGAGCTGTTTTTT
TRBV28	TRBJ1-1	NA	TRBD1	CASSLDRGTEAFF	TGTGCCAGCAGTTTAGACAGGGGCACTGAAGCTTTCTTT
TRBV27	TRBJ1-1	NA	NA	CASSLRHSNTEAFF	TGTGCCAGCAGTTTAAGGCACTCGAACACTGAAGCTTTCTTT
TRBV2	TRBJ1-1	NA	NA	CASNGQLNTEAFF	TGTGCCAGCAATGGACAGTTGAACACTGAAGCTTTCTTT
TRBV7-2	TRBJ1-1	NA	NA	CASSPNSGGGTEAFF	TGTGCCAGCAGCCCCAATAGTGGGGGAGGCACTGAAGCTTTCTTT
TRBV28	TRBJ2-7	few	TRBD2	CASSSAGGHEQYF	TGTGCCAGCAGTTCCGCGGGGGGCCACGAGCAGTACTTC
TRBV18	TRBJ1-2	NA	NA	CASSPLEEQSYGYTF	TGTGCCAGCTCACCATTGGAAGAACAGAGCTATGGCTACACCTTC
TRBV7-7	TRBJ2-1	NA	NA	CARSNEQFF	TGTGCCCGCTCTAATGAGCAGTTCTTC
TRBV6-5	TRBJ2-1	NA	NA	CASSSLRGRPYNEQFF	TGTGCCAGCAGTTCCCTCCGGGGAAGGCCCTACAATGAGCAGTTCTTC
TRBV20-1	TRBJ2-3	NA	NA	CSAEAGDTQYF	TGCAGTGCGGAGGCCGGGGATACGCAGTATTTT
TRBV5-6	TRBJ2-2	NA	TRBD1	CASSTDRGIGELFF	TGTGCCAGCAGCACCGACAGGGGTATCGGGGAGCTGTTTTTT
TRBV5-1	TRBJ1-5	NA	TRBD1	CASRLGQGSGNQPQHF	TGCGCCAGCAGACTTGGACAGGGTTCGGGCAATCAGCCCCAGCATTTT
TRBV4-2	TRBJ1-4	many	TRBD1	CASSQEAMGRGRVDEKLFF	TGTGCCAGCAGCCAAGAAGCGATGGGGAGGGGGCGTGTCGATGAAAAACTGTTTTTT
TRBV27	TRBJ2-7	many	NA	CASSLSRLSEQYF	TGTGCCAGCAGTTTATCTAGACTCTCCGAGCAGTACTTC
TRBV5-4	TRBJ2-5	NA	TRBD1	CASTPTGGGETQYF	TGTGCCAGCACCCCCACAGGGGGAGGAGAGACCCAGTACTTC
TRBV7-9	TRBJ2-1	many	TRBD2	CASSPLLAGGLRNEQFF	TGTGCCAGCAGCCCCCTCTTAGCGGGAGGGCTGCGCAATGAGCAGTTCTTC
TRBV9	TRBJ2-7	NA	TRBD2	CASSGDYVGEQYF	TGTGCCAGCAGCGGGGACTATGTGGGGGAGCAGTACTTC
TRBV19	TRBJ1-2	NA	TRBD1	CASSGGQGTYGYTF	TGTGCCAGTAGTGGGGGACAGGGGACCTATGGCTACACCTTC
TRBV28	TRBJ2-2	few	NA	CASSGQNTGELFF	TGTGCCAGCAGCGGACAGAACACCGGGGAGCTGTTTTTT
TRBV5-1	TRBJ2-7	NA	TRBD1	CASSLATGTGGLSQYF	TGCGCCAGCAGCTTGGCCACCGGGACAGGGGGCTTGTCCCAGTACTTC
TRBV7-3	TRBJ2-1	NA	TRBD2	CASSLSSGQTEQFF	TGTGCCAGCAGCTTATCTAGCGGGCAAACTGAGCAGTTCTTC
TRBV5-1	TRBJ2-5	NA	NA	CASRTGSGETQYF	TGCGCCAGCCGTACAGGGTCGGGGGAGACCCAGTACTTC
TRBV28	TRBJ2-7	NA	NA	CASSLFGSSYEQYF	TGTGCCAGCAGTTTATTCGGGTCCTCCTACGAGCAGTACTTC
TRBV18	TRBJ1-5	once	NA	CASSPGGNQPQHF	TGTGCCAGCTCACCAGGTGGCAATCAGCCCCAGCATTTT
TRBV5-1	TRBJ1-1	NA	NA	CASSPGHDGNTEAFF	TGCGCCAGCAGCCCCGGACACGATGGGAACACTGAAGCTTTCTTT
TRBV5-1	TRBJ2-5	NA	TRBD2	CASSSGTAGQTQYF	TGCGCCAGCAGCAGCGGGACCGCCGGACAGACCCAGTACTTC
TRBV27	TRBJ2-7	NA	NA	CASSLTVARLYEQYF	TGTGCCAGCAGTTTAACTGTAGCCCGCCTTTACGAGCAGTACTTC
TRBV15	TRBJ1-2	few	NA	CATSLSGYGYTF	TGTGCCACCAGCCTGTCAGGGTATGGCTACACCTTC
TRBV2	TRBJ2-5	once	NA	CASSEARSGETQYF	TGTGCCAGCAGTGAAGCAAGGTCTGGAGAGACCCAGTACTTC
TRBV7-2	TRBJ1-5	NA	NA	CASSVKMVQPQHF	TGTGCCAGCAGCGTTAAGATGGTCCAGCCCCAGCATTTT
TRBV7-2	TRBJ2-1	NA	TRBD2	CASSPHAGDIYNEQFF	TGTGCCAGCAGCCCTCACGCGGGAGATATCTACAATGAGCAGTTCTTC
TRBV5-1	TRBJ1-4	many	NA	CASRRLQGEKLFF	TGCGCCAGCAGACGGCTCCAAGGTGAAAAACTGTTTTTT
TRBV10-1	TRBJ2-7	NA	NA	CASIPTHVGEQYF	TGCGCCAGCATTCCTACCCACGTGGGCGAGCAGTACTTC
TRBV7-6	TRBJ2-7	NA	TRBD1	CASSSSTGAFFEQYF	TGTGCCAGCAGCTCCTCGACAGGGGCCTTCTTCGAGCAGTACTTC
TRBV7-2	TRBJ1-4	few	NA	CASSFQGADEKLFF	TGTGCCAGCAGCTTCCAGGGAGCGGACGAAAAACTGTTTTTT
TRBV7-9	TRBJ1-2	NA	NA	CASSLNQPVAYGYTF	TGTGCCAGCAGCTTAAACCAACCCGTGGCGTATGGCTACACCTTC
TRBV5-1	TRBJ2-2	once	TRBD2	CASSQTLAGVGELFF	TGCGCCAGCAGTCAAACCCTAGCGGGAGTAGGGGAGCTGTTTTTT
TRBV7-7	TRBJ2-5	NA	NA	CASSPRGTLQETQYF	TGTGCCAGCAGCCCACGCGGGACACTTCAAGAGACCCAGTACTTC
TRBV7-2	TRBJ1-2	NA	TRBD1	CASSLPGQGNYGYTF	TGTGCCAGCAGCTTACCGGGACAGGGGAACTATGGCTACACCTTC
TRBV6-5	TRBJ2-7	NA	NA	CASSYSIGSPVEQYF	TGTGCCAGCAGTTACTCGATAGGTTCGCCCGTCGAGCAGTACTTC
TRBV9	TRBJ2-1	NA	TRBD1	CASSGMGQNNEQFF	TGTGCCAGCAGCGGGATGGGACAGAACAATGAGCAGTTCTTC